This T cell receptor beta chain is from a study of Graves' ophthalmopathy and Graves' hyperthyroidism. Study results and caveats: Discriminating ophthalmopathy from stable hyperthyroidism, a 13-signature model attained a sensitivity of 87.88% and a specificity of approximately 81%.

The CDR3 has 14 amino acids. The V and J ends lost 6 bases and 4 bases respectively, with 15 bases between them. RNA transcripts were the template, and TCR beta CDR3 regions were amplified from them. Second-round multiplex PCR came after a first-round RT-PCR that employed HTBI primers. MiXCR, applied by TCRdb to the multiplex PCR reads, yields one record per CDR3 protein. The top ten clones hold 1.5% to 2% of a sample with 360,000 or so distinct CDR3 sequences, about 17% of them seen once. Ophthalmopathy cases showed moderate-to-severe activity, scoring CAS ≥3 and NOSPECS ≥4, with duration under 3 months. Ineligible for inclusion were patients with other autoimmune diseases, uncontrolled infections, pregnancy or lactation. Thyroid ultrasound, orbital computed tomography, TRAb, serum thyroxine and clinical symptoms formed the basis of diagnosis. For this clonotype: Its antigen is undetermined.

Material: peripheral blood. The TCR was taken from a woman under 30 with Graves' ophthalmopathy. The chain combines TRBV12-3 or TRBV12-4 with TRBJ2-5, with D possibly matching TRBD2 (5 bases). Here the CDR3 reads CASSPSGGTETQYF. CDR3 DNA sequence: TGTGCCAGCAGCCCCTCCGGAGGTACAGAGACCCAGTACTTC.